The 24 T cell receptor beta chains given below trace back to one sample, sequenced in a study of shared clonotypes between healthy human individuals. The data were produced by immunoSEQ multiplex PCR, yet TCRdb's version contains in-frame clones alone and is incomplete. The sample yields about 340,000 clones, roughly 80% seen once. Material for sequencing was memory CD4+ T cells sorted from blood. Specified subset: CD45RA-negative fraction. The origin of the receptors is a man aged 25 to 45 in good health.

CDR3 DNA sequence: TGTGCCAGCAGCCGTGAGACAGGACACAACACTGAAGCTTTCTTT. It encodes CASSRETGHNTEAFF. The chain links TRBV5-4 to TRBJ1-1; D possibly corresponds to TRBD1 (6 bases). With 4 bases removed from V and 2 bases from J, the gap between germline ends came to 15 bases. Germline assignment: CDR1 SGHNT and CDR2 YYREEE (reference sequence). The CDR3 has 15 amino acids.

The V and J genes are TRBV21-1 and TRBJ2-1; TRBD1, the D gene given by the table, was not confirmed from the DNA. TRBV21-1 is flagged as a pseudogene. CDR3 length: 20 amino acids. The CDR3 region is CASSKAGTSPALTAYNEQFF. DNA for the CDR3: TGTGCCAGCAGCAAAGCCGGGACATCCCCAGCCCTAACAGCATACAATGAGCAGTTCTTC.

This chain uses TRBV10-1 with TRBJ2-5, with 12 bases aligning to TRBD2. V lost 8 bases to trimming and J lost 5 bases; unmatched junction nucleotides: 9. CDR1 and CDR2 from the germline V gene are WNHNN and SYGVQD (reference sequence). The CDR3 is 15 amino acids. The CDR3 sequence: CASSPLAGGPETQYF. The CDR3 nucleotides are TGCGCCAGCTCTCCTCTAGCGGGAGGGCCGGAGACCCAGTACTTC.

This chain uses TRBV4-3 with TRBJ2-3; D possibly corresponds to TRBD2 (6 bases). V gave up 0 bases and J gave up 1 base, with 8 bases separating them. Germline CDR1 LGHNA, CDR2 YSLEER. The CDR3 extends over 15 amino acids. CDR3 protein: CASSQDGGGTDTQYF. As DNA, the CDR3 is TGCGCCAGCAGCCAAGATGGAGGGGGCACAGATACGCAGTATTTT.

This clone was detected once. This chain links TRBV6-5 with TRBJ1-2; no clear D gene. Germline V gives CDR1 MNHEY, CDR2 SVGAGI. The CDR3 loop spans 14 amino acids. V gave up 6 bases and J gave up 6 bases, with 17 bases separating them. The CDR3 region has the DNA TGTGCCAGCAGGGAGTTCACGTCGAAACATGGCTACACCTTC. Protein product: CASREFTSKHGYTF.

This clone was counted only a few times. The chain joins TRBV5-1 to TRBJ2-1; D may correspond to TRBD1 or TRBD2 (5 bases each). This CDR3 contains 18 residues. Germline lookup yields CDR1 SGHRS and CDR2 YFSETQ. Deletions cut 2 bases from V and 5 bases from J, with 23 bases between. The CDR3 spells CASSLSLHQGVTNNEQFF. CDR3 DNA: TGCGCCAGCAGCTTAAGCTTGCATCAGGGAGTTACTAACAATGAGCAGTTCTTC.

The CDR3, as DNA: TGCAGTGTCGGGACTAGCGAGCAGTTCTTC. Protein sequence: CSVGTSEQFF. V usage is TRBV20-1 and J usage is TRBJ2-1; TRBD2 agrees at 9 bases. This CDR3 is built from 10 residues. Germline lookup yields CDR1 DFQATT and CDR2 SNEGSKA (reference sequence). Trimming took 7 bases from V and 10 from J; bases not matched to a gene: 2.

In DNA, the CDR3 is TGCGCCAGCAGCTTCTTCCCGGCCGGGCAGGGGAGCTCCTACAATGAGCAGTTCTTC. Residues: CASSFFPAGQGSSYNEQFF. The chain couples TRBV5-1 to TRBJ2-1; tentative D call: TRBD1 (6 bases). Trimming removed 2 bases at V and 0 bases at J, with 21 bases between. CDR1 is SGHRS, CDR2 YFSETQ, per germline. CDR3 length: 19 amino acids.

The chain recombines TRBV29-1 with TRBJ2-1; D tentatively reads TRBD1 or TRBD2 (5 bases each). The V end lost 1 base, the J end lost 7 bases, and 14 bases lay between the germline ends. Germline CDR1 and CDR2: SQVTM and ANQGSEA. This CDR3 has 14 residues. CDR3 coding DNA: TGCAGCGTTGAAGGAGGGGTCACGTCGAATGAGCAGTTCTTC. It encodes CSVEGGVTSNEQFF.

This clone appeared many times. The chain employs TRBV6-1 and TRBJ2-1; 8 positions agree with TRBD2. CDR1 and CDR2 from the germline V gene are MNHNS and SASEGT. The trim removed 2 bases at V and 8 bases at J, leaving 8 bases unmatched. The length of the CDR3 is 15 residues. This CDR3 reads CASSETGLVVHEQFF. For the CDR3, the DNA is TGTGCCAGCAGTGAAACGGGACTAGTAGTCCATGAGCAGTTCTTC.

The V and J genes are TRBV15 and TRBJ2-7; TRBD1 matches at 8 bases. The ends lost 4 bases at V and 4 bases at J; junction bases unmatched: 6. This CDR3 is built from 14 residues. Germline V CDR1 and CDR2: LNHNV, YYDKDF (reference sequence). CDR3 DNA sequence: TGTGCCACCAGCACGAACAGGGGGTCTTACGAGCAGTACTTC. Its protein product is CATSTNRGSYEQYF.

This clone was seen repeatedly, ten times or more. The rearrangement links TRBV28 to TRBJ1-1; D is uncertain. CDR3 size: 11 residues. Trimming removed 6 bases from V and 0 bases from J, with 2 bases in between. The germline V gene has CDR1 MDHEN and CDR2 SYDVKM. The CDR3 region has the DNA TGTGCCAGCAGGTTGAACACTGAAGCTTTCTTT. This sequence encodes CASRLNTEAFF.

This chain uses TRBV28 with TRBJ1-1, with D possibly matching TRBD1 (5 bases). Looked up from germline, CDR1 is MDHEN and CDR2 is SYDVKM. There are 14 residues in the CDR3. V lost 6 bases, J lost 2 bases, and 13 bases lay in between. This chain's CDR3 is CASSRNRRNTEAFF. The DNA of the CDR3 is TGTGCCAGCAGCCGTAACAGGAGAAACACTGAAGCTTTCTTT.

This clone occurred once. V usage is TRBV15 and J usage is TRBJ2-2; 11 nucleotides line up with TRBD2. The CDR3 contains 17 residues. CDR1 and CDR2 from the germline V gene are LNHNV and YYDKDF (reference sequence). V lost 4 bases to trimming and J lost 7 bases; unmatched junction nucleotides: 11. This chain's CDR3 is CATSTQIAGGQGGELFF. The CDR3 region has the DNA TGTGCCACCAGCACGCAGATAGCGGGAGGGCAAGGCGGGGAGCTGTTTTTT. The variable domain in full, with the rest retrieved from reference TRBV15 and TRBJ2-2, is DAMVIQNPRYQVTQFGKPVTLSCSQTLNHNVMYWYQQKSSQAPKLLFHYYDKDFNNEADTPDNFQSRRPNTSFCFLDIRSPGLGDTAMYLCATSTQIAGGQGGELFFGEGSRLTVL.

V usage is TRBV19 and J usage is TRBJ2-7; perhaps TRBD1 as D (6 bases). Germline values: CDR1 LNHDA, CDR2 SQIVND (reference sequence). The CDR3 loop spans 15 amino acids. The V and J ends lost 3 bases and 5 bases respectively, with 17 bases between them. This CDR3 reads CASSMLLQGTNEQYF. CDR3 bases: TGTGCCAGTAGTATGCTGCTACAGGGAACCAACGAGCAGTACTTC. Combining the CDR3 with reference TRBV19 and TRBJ2-7 gives the whole variable domain DGGITQSPKYLFRKEGQNVTLSCEQNLNHDAMYWYRQDPGQGLRLIYYSQIVNDFQKGDIAEGYSVSREKKESFPLTVTSAQKNPTAFYLCASSMLLQGTNEQYFGPGTRLTVT.

This clone was counted between two and nine times. The CDR3, as DNA: TGTGCCAGCAGTGAATCACGGGAGACCCTCTGGGAGACCCAGTACTTC. Its protein is CASSESRETLWETQYF. This chain connects TRBV25-1 to TRBJ2-5; D may be TRBD2 (6 bases). From germline, CDR1 is MGHDK and CDR2 SYGVNS. The CDR3 runs to 16 residues. Trimming stripped 1 base from V and 5 bases from J, with 17 bases between.

In its sample, this clone was seen a few times. V gene TRBV6-5 combines with J gene TRBJ2-7, with D maybe TRBD2 (6 bases). V lost 5 bases to trimming and J lost 3 bases, with 14 bases between them. Germline assignment: CDR1 MNHEY and CDR2 SVGAGI. CDR3 size: 14 residues. CDR3 in DNA: TGTGCCAGCAGTAAGGACTACCAACTCTACGAGCAGTACTTC. Protein: CASSKDYQLYEQYF.

Note on this clone: One end of the junction is discordant with germline, which a read error may explain. The chain carries TRBV10-3 and TRBJ1-3, with 9 bases matching TRBD1. The CDR3 is 12 residues long. Germline CDR1 and CDR2: ENHRY and SYGVKD. This CDR3 reads CAISDGQGRWNF. The CDR3 DNA is TGTGCCATCAGTGACGGACAGGGGAGGTGGAATTTT.

The chain couples TRBV10-3 to TRBJ2-5, with D uncertain. Deletions cut 8 bases from V and 8 bases from J, with 12 bases between. CDR1 and CDR2 (germline): ENHRY, SYGVKD. The CDR3 is 11 amino acids. CDR3 coding DNA: TGTGCCATCGCGGTCCAAGGAACCCAGTACTTC. Translated, it gives CAIAVQGTQYF.

V is TRBV7-9 and J is TRBJ2-3, with D perhaps matching TRBD2 (5 bases). The germline V and J ends were trimmed by 5 bases and 3 bases, with 15 bases remaining between them. This CDR3 region has 15 residues. The germline CDR1 and CDR2 sequences are SEHNR and FQNEAQ (reference sequence). CDR3 nucleotides: TGTGCCAGCAGCCCGGGGTCTCGGGGTACAGATACGCAGTATTTT. It yields the protein CASSPGSRGTDTQYF.

The table lists this clone with a count of one. V is TRBV18 and J is TRBJ1-1, with TRBD1 matching 8 bases. The CDR3 spans 14 residues. Looked up from germline, CDR1 is KGHSH and CDR2 is LQKENI. V was pared by 4 bases and J by 5 bases, with 6 bases of the junction left unmatched. CDR3 amino acids: CASSQGQGTTEAFF. As DNA, the CDR3 is TGTGCCAGCTCACAAGGACAGGGAACTACTGAAGCTTTCTTT.

This clone was counted between two and nine times. V and J are TRBV18 and TRBJ2-1; D might be TRBD1 or TRBD2, each matching 5 bases. V gave up 5 bases and J gave up 10 bases, with 15 bases separating them. This CDR3 contains 13 residues. The germline V gene encodes CDR1 KGHSH and CDR2 LQKENI. The CDR3 region has the DNA TGTGCCAGCTCATCCCGGGGCCCTCAAGAGCAGTTCTTC. Its protein is CASSSRGPQEQFF.

This clone was seen a few times. The chain recombines TRBV5-1 with TRBJ2-7; D ambiguous. The CDR3 runs to 13 residues. Trimming took 0 bases from V and 3 from J, leaving 7 bases between them. Germline V gene data show CDR1 as SGHRS and CDR2 as YFSETQ. The CDR3 region has the DNA TGCGCCAGCAGCTTGGCCTGGAACTACGAGCAGTACTTC. It specifies CASSLAWNYEQYF.

The V and J genes are TRBV7-2 and TRBJ2-7; TRBD2 agrees at 10 bases. CDR3 size: 16 residues. Germline CDR1 SGHTA, CDR2 FQGNSA. V shed 1 base and J 2 bases; nucleotides not matched to a gene: 5. The CDR3: CASSLVASGSTYEQYF. CDR3 nucleotide sequence: TGTGCCAGCAGCTTAGTTGCTAGCGGGAGCACCTACGAGCAGTACTTC. Full variable domain (outside the CDR3, taken from reference TRBV7-2 and TRBJ2-7): GAGVSQSPSNKVTEKGKDVELRCDPISGHTALYWYRQSLGQGLEFLIYFQGNSAPDKSGLPSDRFSAERTGGSVSTLTIQRTQQEDSAVYLCASSLVASGSTYEQYFGPGTRLTVT.